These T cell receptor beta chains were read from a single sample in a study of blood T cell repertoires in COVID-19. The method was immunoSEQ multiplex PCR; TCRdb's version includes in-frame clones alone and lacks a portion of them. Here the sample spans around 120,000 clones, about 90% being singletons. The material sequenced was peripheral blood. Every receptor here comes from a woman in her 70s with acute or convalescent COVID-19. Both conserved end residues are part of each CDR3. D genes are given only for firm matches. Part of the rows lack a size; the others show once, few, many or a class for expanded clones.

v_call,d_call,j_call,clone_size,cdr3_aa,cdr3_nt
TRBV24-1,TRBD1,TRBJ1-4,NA,CATSESPGQGGEGEKLFF,TGTGCCACCAGTGAAAGCCCGGGACAGGGAGGGGAGGGTGAAAAACTGTTTTTT
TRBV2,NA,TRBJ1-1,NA,CASRQGPNTEAFF,TGTGCCAGCAGGCAGGGCCCGAACACTGAAGCTTTCTTT
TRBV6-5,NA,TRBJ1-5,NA,CASSLYINQPQHF,TGTGCCAGCAGTTTGTATATCAATCAGCCCCAGCATTTT
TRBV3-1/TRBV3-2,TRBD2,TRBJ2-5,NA,CASSHQGGGETQYF,TGTGCCAGCAGCCACCAGGGCGGGGGTGAGACCCAGTACTTC
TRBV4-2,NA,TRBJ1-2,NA,CASSQAVGSRGYGYTF,TGTGCCAGCAGCCAAGCAGTAGGCAGCCGGGGGTATGGCTACACCTTC
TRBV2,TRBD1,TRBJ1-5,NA,CASFGGQANQPQHF,TGTGCCAGCTTTGGTGGACAGGCCAATCAGCCCCAGCATTTT
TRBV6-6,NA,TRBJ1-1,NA,CASSPLRENTEAFF,TGTGCCAGCAGCCCCTTGAGGGAGAACACTGAAGCTTTCTTT
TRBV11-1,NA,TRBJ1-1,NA,CASSPRGLNTEAFF,TGTGCCAGCAGCCCAAGGGGCTTGAACACTGAAGCTTTCTTT
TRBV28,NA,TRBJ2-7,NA,CASRRGGQYEQYF,TGTGCCAGCCGGAGGGGGGGGCAGTACGAGCAGTACTTC
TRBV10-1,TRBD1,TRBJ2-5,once,CASSNRQGQETQYF,TGCGCCAGCAGTAATCGACAGGGGCAAGAGACCCAGTACTTC
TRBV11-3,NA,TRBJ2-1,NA,CASSSSGGAYEQFF,TGTGCCAGCAGCTCCAGTGGGGGGGCTTATGAGCAGTTCTTC
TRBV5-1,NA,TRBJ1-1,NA,CASSWRGETEAFF,TGCGCCAGCAGCTGGAGGGGTGAAACTGAAGCTTTCTTT
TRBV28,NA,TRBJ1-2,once,CASGHSYGYTF,TGTGCCAGCGGACATTCCTATGGCTACACCTTC
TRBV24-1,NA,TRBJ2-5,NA,CATSDSGSQETQYF,TGTGCCACCAGTGATTCAGGCAGCCAAGAGACCCAGTACTTC
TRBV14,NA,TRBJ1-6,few,CASSLGSSYNSPLHF,TGTGCCAGCAGCCTTGGGAGCTCCTATAATTCACCCCTCCACTTT
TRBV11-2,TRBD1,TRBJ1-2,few,CASSLGQGHRYGYTF,TGTGCCAGCAGCCTAGGACAGGGCCACCGCTATGGCTACACCTTC
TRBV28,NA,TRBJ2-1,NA,CASSSPSRRVRKQFF,TGTGCCAGCAGTTCCCCCTCCCGTAGAGTTCGTAAGCAGTTCTTC
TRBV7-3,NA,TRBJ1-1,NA,CASSAVSGRGTEAFF,TGTGCCAGCAGCGCCGTTAGCGGTCGGGGCACTGAAGCTTTCTTT
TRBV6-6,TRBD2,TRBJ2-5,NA,CASSIGLAVLQETQYF,TGTGCCAGCAGTATAGGACTAGCGGTTTTGCAAGAGACCCAGTACTTC
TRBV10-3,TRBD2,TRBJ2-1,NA,CAIRSLAGASYNEQFF,TGTGCCATAAGATCACTAGCGGGGGCCTCCTACAATGAGCAGTTCTTC
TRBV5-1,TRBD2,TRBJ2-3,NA,CASSPGLAVDTQYF,TGCGCCAGCAGCCCTGGACTAGCGGTAGATACGCAGTATTTT
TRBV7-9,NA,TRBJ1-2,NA,CASSFQSGVKDYGYTF,TGTGCCAGCAGCTTCCAGTCGGGGGTCAAGGACTATGGCTACACCTTC
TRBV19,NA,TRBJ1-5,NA,CASEGGSNQPQHF,TGTGCCAGCGAAGGGGGTAGCAATCAGCCCCAGCATTTT
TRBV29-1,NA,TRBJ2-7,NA,CSGGGQYEQYF,TGCAGCGGGGGGGGACAGTACGAGCAGTACTTC
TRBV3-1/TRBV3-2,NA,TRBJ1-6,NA,CASSQVGPSYNSPLHF,TGTGCCAGCAGCCAAGTTGGGCCCTCATATAATTCACCCCTCCACTTT
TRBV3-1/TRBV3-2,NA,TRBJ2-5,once,CASSQGWGGAPGTQYF,TGTGCCAGCAGCCAAGGTTGGGGGGGGGCCCCTGGGACCCAGTACTTC
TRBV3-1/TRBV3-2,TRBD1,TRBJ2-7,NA,CASRTGTGGYGEQYF,TGTGCCAGCAGGACAGGGACAGGGGGATATGGGGAGCAGTACTTC
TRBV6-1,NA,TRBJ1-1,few,CASSEFIDYTEAFF,TGTGCCAGCAGTGAATTTATAGATTACACTGAAGCTTTCTTT
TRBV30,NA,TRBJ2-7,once,CAWSPTGYEQYF,TGTGCCTGGAGCCCCACCGGGTACGAGCAGTACTTC
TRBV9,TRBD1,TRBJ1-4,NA,CASSVGPGGAANEKLFF,TGTGCCAGCAGCGTAGGGCCAGGGGGCGCAGCTAATGAAAAACTGTTTTTT
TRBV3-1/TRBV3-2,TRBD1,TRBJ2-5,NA,CASSQGTGGQETQYF,TGTGCCAGCAGCCAAGGCACAGGGGGGCAAGAGACCCAGTACTTC
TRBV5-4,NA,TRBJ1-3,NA,CASSLDRNTIYF,TGTGCCAGCAGCTTGGACAGAAACACCATATATTTT
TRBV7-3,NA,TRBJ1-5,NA,CASSLGVGQRNQPQHF,TGTGCCAGCAGCTTGGGCGTCGGACAGCGCAATCAGCCCCAGCATTTT
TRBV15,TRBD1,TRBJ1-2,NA,CATSRAGGRDGYTF,TGTGCCACCAGCAGAGCAGGGGGAAGGGATGGCTACACCTTC
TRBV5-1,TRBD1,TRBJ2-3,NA,CASSLDRETDTQYF,TGCGCCAGCAGCCTCGACAGGGAAACAGATACGCAGTATTTT
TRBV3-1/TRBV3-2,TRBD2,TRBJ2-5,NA,CASSLLAGGLETQYF,TGTGCCAGCAGCCTACTAGCGGGGGGATTAGAGACCCAGTACTTC
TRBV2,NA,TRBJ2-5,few,CASSGLRGEKTQYF,TGTGCCAGCAGTGGCTTACGCGGGGAAAAGACCCAGTACTTC
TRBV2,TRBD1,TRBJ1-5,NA,CASGGQGDGQPQHF,TGTGCCAGCGGGGGACAGGGGGATGGCCAGCCCCAGCATTTT
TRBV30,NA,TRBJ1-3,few,CAWGSPGNTIYF,TGTGCCTGGGGGAGCCCTGGAAACACCATATATTTT
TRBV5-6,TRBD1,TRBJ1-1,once,CASSPMDRLNTEAFF,TGTGCCAGCAGCCCCATGGACAGGCTGAACACTGAAGCTTTCTTT
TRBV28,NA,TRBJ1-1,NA,CASSLEYTEAFF,TGTGCCAGCAGTTTAGAGTACACTGAAGCTTTCTTT
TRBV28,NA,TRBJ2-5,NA,CASSFMETQYF,TGTGCCAGCAGTTTTATGGAGACCCAGTACTTC
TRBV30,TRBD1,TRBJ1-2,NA,CAWTPQGDGGYTF,TGTGCCTGGACTCCTCAGGGGGATGGTGGCTACACCTTC
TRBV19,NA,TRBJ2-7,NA,CASSERTYEQYF,TGTGCCAGTAGTGAGCGGACCTACGAGCAGTACTTC
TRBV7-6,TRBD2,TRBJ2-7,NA,CASSLGTGGAYEQYF,TGTGCCAGCAGCCTTGGGACGGGAGGCGCCTACGAGCAGTACTTC
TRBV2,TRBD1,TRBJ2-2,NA,CASSVAGTGNTGELFF,TGTGCCAGCAGTGTCGCTGGGACAGGGAACACCGGGGAGCTGTTTTTT
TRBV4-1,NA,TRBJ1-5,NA,CASSQERGGRINQPQHF,TGCGCCAGCAGCCAAGAGAGGGGGGGACGGATCAATCAGCCCCAGCATTTT
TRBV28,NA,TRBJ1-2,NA,CASSSRVGYGYTF,TGTGCCAGCAGTTCCAGGGTGGGCTATGGCTACACCTTC
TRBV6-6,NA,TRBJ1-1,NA,CASSYSPGVATEAFF,TGTGCCAGCAGTTACTCCCCGGGGGTAGCGACTGAAGCTTTCTTT
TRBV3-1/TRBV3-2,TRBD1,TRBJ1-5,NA,CASSHARGQEPQHF,TGTGCCAGCAGCCATGCCAGGGGGCAGGAGCCCCAGCATTTT
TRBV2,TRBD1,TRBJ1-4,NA,CASSRTGTGTNEKLFF,TGTGCCAGCAGTCGAACCGGGACAGGGACTAATGAAAAACTGTTTTTT
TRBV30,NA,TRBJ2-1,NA,CAWSRGRNEQFF,TGTGCCTGGAGCAGGGGGAGGAATGAGCAGTTCTTC
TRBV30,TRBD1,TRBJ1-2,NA,CAWSTPWGQGNYGYTF,TGTGCCTGGAGTACCCCCTGGGGACAGGGAAACTATGGCTACACCTTC